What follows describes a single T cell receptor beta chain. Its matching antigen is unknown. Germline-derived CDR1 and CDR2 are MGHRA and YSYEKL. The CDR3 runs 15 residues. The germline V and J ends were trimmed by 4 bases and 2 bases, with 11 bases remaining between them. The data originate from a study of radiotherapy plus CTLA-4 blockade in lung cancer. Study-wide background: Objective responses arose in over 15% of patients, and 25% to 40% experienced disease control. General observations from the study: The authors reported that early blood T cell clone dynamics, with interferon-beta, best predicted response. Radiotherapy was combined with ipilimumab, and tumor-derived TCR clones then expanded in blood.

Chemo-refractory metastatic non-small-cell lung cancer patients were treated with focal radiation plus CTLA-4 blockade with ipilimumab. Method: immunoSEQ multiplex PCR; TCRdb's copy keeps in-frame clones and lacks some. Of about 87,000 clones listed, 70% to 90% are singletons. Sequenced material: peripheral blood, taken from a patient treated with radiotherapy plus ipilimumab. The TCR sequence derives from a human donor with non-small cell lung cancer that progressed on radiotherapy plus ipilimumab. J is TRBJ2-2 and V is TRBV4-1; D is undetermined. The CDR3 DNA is TGCGCCAGCAGCCCCACGGAAAGAAACACCGGGGAGCTGTTTTTT. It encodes CASSPTERNTGELFF.